Many counts were recorded for the clone carrying this TCR beta chain. The data originate from a study of spatial heterogeneity in lung cancer. TCRdb ran MiXCR on the 5' RACE reads and lists one entry per CDR3 protein. Of tens of thousands of distinct CDR3 sequences in the sample, about 4.9% were seen once. As for time point: sample taken at primary tumor resection. Sequencing covered unsorted whole RNA taken from tumor, nontumor lung or frozen PBMC. CDR3 length: 13 residues. Germline CDR1 SGHTA, CDR2 FQGNSA. Between the trimmed V and J ends, which lost 5 bases and 8 bases, there was a span of 12 bases.

V gene TRBV7-2 combines with J gene TRBJ1-4; D is unresolved. The TCR originated in a male donor with early-stage non-small cell lung cancer. The specimen was PBMCs, collected at surgery. In DNA form, the CDR3 reads TGTGCCAGCAGCCCTGACGTGAGGGAAAAACTGTTTTTT. Its protein is CASSPDVREKLFF.